The sequence of this T cell receptor beta chain was determined in a study of blood T cells in healthy people across ages. The study's findings and limits: Expanded clonotype changes were possibly confounded by unknown donor CMV status.

CDR1 SGHAT and CDR2 FQNNGV come from the germline V gene. CDR3 length: 15 residues. Then a second PCR, running about 6 to 11 cycles, was carried out with a sample-barcoded 5' primer and a J-beta primer mix. TCRdb independently ran MiXCR on the 5' RACE reads; one entry per CDR3 protein. Of under 2,000,000 distinct CDR3 sequences in the sample, roughly 49% were seen once. Remarks on this clonotype: The target antigen is unknown.

The chain carries TRBV11-2 and TRBJ2-7; TRBD2 might be the D (6 bases). Gene TRBJ2-5 matches the end of the DNA better, so the J call may be wrong. This clonotype was obtained from a woman in her thirties or forties in good health. Sequenced material: blood. The chain's CDR3 is CASTNQGLLGETQYF. The CDR3, as DNA: TGTGCCAGCACTAACCAGGGACTCCTCGGAGAGACCCAGTACTTC.